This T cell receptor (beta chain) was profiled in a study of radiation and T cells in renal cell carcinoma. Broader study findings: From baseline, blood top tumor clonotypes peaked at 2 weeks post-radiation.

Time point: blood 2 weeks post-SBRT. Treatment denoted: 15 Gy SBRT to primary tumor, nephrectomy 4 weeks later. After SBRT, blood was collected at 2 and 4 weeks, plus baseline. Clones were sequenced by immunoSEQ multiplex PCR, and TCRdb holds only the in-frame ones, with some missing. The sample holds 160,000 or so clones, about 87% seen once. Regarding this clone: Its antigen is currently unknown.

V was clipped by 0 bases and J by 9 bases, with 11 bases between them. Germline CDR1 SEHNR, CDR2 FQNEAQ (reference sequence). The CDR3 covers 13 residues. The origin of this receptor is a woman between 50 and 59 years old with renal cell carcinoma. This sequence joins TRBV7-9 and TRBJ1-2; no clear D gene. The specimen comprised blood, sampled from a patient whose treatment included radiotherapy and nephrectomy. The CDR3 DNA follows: TGTGCCAGCAGCTTAGCCTATCCTGGGAGCTACACCTTC. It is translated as CASSLAYPGSYTF.